The clone carrying this T cell receptor (beta chain) was seen repeatedly, ten times or more. Per germline, CDR1 MNHEY and CDR2 SVGEGT. The CDR3 totals 15 residues. V lost 6 bases and J 1 base, leaving 15 bases between the germline ends. TCRdb reprocessed the 5' RACE reads via MiXCR and lists one record per CDR3 protein. The table includes about 17,000 distinct CDR3 sequences, 3% to 3.5% detected once. These data originate in a study of neurological immune-mediated disorders. The sample was CD8+ T cells from blood. The origin of this receptor is a woman aged 40-49 years in good health. V gene TRBV6-2 or TRBV6-3 combines with J gene TRBJ1-1, with D uncertain. The CDR3 region has the DNA TGTGCCAGCAGCCCCCCTTTGGCGGGGAACACTGAAGCTTTCTTT. This codes for CASSPPLAGNTEAFF.